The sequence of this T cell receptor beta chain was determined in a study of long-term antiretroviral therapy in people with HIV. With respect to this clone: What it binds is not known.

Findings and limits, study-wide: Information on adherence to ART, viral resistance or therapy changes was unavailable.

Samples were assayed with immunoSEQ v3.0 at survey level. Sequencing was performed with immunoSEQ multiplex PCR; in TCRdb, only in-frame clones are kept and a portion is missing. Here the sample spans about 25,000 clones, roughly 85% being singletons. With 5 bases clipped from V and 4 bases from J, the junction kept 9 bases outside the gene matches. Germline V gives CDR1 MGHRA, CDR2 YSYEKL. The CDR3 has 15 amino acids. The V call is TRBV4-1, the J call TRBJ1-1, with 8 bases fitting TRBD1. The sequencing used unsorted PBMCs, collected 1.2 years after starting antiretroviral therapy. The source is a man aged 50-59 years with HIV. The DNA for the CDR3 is TGCGCCAGCAGCTTACAACAGGGGGTTAGCACTGAAGCTTTCTTT. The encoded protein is CASSLQQGVSTEAFF.